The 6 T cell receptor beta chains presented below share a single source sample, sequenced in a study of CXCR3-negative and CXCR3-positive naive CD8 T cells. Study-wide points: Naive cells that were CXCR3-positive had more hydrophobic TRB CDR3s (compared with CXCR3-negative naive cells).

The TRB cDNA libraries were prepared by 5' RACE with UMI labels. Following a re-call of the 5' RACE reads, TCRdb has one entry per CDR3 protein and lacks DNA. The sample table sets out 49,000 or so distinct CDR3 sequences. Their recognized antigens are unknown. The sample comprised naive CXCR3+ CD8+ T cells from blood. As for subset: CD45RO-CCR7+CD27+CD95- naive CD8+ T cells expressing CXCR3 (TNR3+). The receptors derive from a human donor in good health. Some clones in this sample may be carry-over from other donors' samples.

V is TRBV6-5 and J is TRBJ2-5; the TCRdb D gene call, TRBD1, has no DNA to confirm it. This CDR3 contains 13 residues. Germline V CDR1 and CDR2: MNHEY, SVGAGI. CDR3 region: CASRTGVSETQYF.

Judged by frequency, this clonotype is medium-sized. CDR3 amino acids: CATSMSGGQIYTGELFF. This rearrangement joins TRBV15 to TRBJ2-2; as DNA is missing, the TRBD1 call by TCRdb cannot be tested. Germline loops: CDR1 LNHNV, CDR2 YYDKDF (reference sequence). CDR3 length: 17 amino acids.

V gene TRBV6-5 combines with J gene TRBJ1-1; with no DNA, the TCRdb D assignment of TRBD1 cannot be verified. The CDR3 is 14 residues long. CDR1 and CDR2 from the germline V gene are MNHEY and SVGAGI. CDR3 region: CASSYYQGGTEAFF.

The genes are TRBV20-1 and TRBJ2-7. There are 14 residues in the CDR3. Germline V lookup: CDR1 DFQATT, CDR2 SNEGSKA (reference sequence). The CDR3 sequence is CSARPIDGTYEQYF.

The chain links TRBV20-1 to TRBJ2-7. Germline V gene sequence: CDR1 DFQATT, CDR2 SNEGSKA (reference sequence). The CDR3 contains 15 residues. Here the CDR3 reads CSASVVEGSSYEQYF.

This chain's CDR3 is CSVEGGDEFYEQYF. V is TRBV29-1 and J is TRBJ2-7; the D call of TRBD1 rests on TCRdb alone, since no DNA is present to check it. From germline, CDR1 is SQVTM and CDR2 ANQGSEA. The CDR3 covers 14 residues.